These T cell receptor beta chains were read from a single sample in a study of early T cells in non-severe SARS-CoV-2 infection. TCRdb re-called the 5' RACE reads through MiXCR, storing one row per CDR3 protein. This table holds under 85,000 distinct CDR3 sequences, roughly an eighth found once. Sequenced here: whole blood, sampled at baseline. Receptor source: an adult who was a healthcare worker with PCR-confirmed SARS-CoV-2 infection or an uninfected control (not recorded which). Each CDR3 is given with its conserved first and last residue. The order of the fields is D gene, clone size, J gene, V gene, CDR3 DNA, CDR3 protein. D genes are given only for firm matches. Clone size is stated in some rows and not others, as once, few, many or a class when expanded.

D gene: NA; clone size: few; J gene: TRBJ2-3; V gene: TRBV20-1; CDR3 DNA: TGCAGTGCTAGAGATTCGGCCTTTCCAACTAGCACAGATACGCAGTATTTT; CDR3 protein: CSARDSAFPTSTDTQYF
D gene: NA; clone size: few; J gene: TRBJ1-4; V gene: TRBV7-9; CDR3 DNA: TGTGCCAGCAGCTCCCGCATTGGTGAAAAACTGTTTTTT; CDR3 protein: CASSSRIGEKLFF
D gene: NA; clone size: many; J gene: TRBJ1-6; V gene: TRBV7-9; CDR3 DNA: TGTGCCAGCAGCCCCCCGGGGAGGACAGTCTATAATTCACCCCTCCACTTT; CDR3 protein: CASSPPGRTVYNSPLHF
D gene: NA; clone size: many; J gene: TRBJ1-2; V gene: TRBV6-5; CDR3 DNA: TGTGCCAGCAGTTACGACGCATGGTTCTATGGCTACACCTTC; CDR3 protein: CASSYDAWFYGYTF
D gene: TRBD2; clone size: NA; J gene: TRBJ2-3; V gene: TRBV12-3/TRBV12-4; CDR3 DNA: TGTGCCAGCAGTAGGGGTAGGGCTAGCGGGAGATTGTCGACAGATACGCAGTATTTT; CDR3 protein: CASSRGRASGRLSTDTQYF
D gene: NA; clone size: NA; J gene: TRBJ1-6; V gene: TRBV12-3/TRBV12-4; CDR3 DNA: TGTGCCAGCAGTTTAACACAGGGAGATTCACCCCTCCACTTT; CDR3 protein: CASSLTQGDSPLHF
D gene: NA; clone size: NA; J gene: TRBJ1-4; V gene: TRBV5-1; CDR3 DNA: TGCGCCAGCAGCCGTAACTTGGCCGGGGCAACTAATGAAAAACTGTTTTTT; CDR3 protein: CASSRNLAGATNEKLFF
D gene: NA; clone size: NA; J gene: TRBJ2-3; V gene: TRBV5-1; CDR3 DNA: TGCGCCAGCAGTATTGGTCCGCACCAAGGAAGTGAAGATACGCAGTATTTT; CDR3 protein: CASSIGPHQGSEDTQYF
D gene: NA; clone size: few; J gene: TRBJ2-4; V gene: TRBV12-3/TRBV12-4; CDR3 DNA: TGTGCCAGCAGCCCCAACCGCGGCGTAAACATTCAGTACTTC; CDR3 protein: CASSPNRGVNIQYF
D gene: NA; clone size: few; J gene: TRBJ2-1; V gene: TRBV7-9; CDR3 DNA: TGTGCCAGCAGCTTATCTACGGGATATTTTGAGCAGTTCTTC; CDR3 protein: CASSLSTGYFEQFF
D gene: TRBD2; clone size: few; J gene: TRBJ2-1; V gene: TRBV6-5; CDR3 DNA: TGTGCCAGCAGTTACTCGATGTCCCTAGCGGGGGGGGATGAGCAGTTCTTC; CDR3 protein: CASSYSMSLAGGDEQFF
D gene: NA; clone size: NA; J gene: TRBJ1-2; V gene: TRBV6-1; CDR3 DNA: TGTGCCAGCCGGGACGCCGGTCCTACTGGCTACACCTTC; CDR3 protein: CASRDAGPTGYTF
D gene: NA; clone size: few; J gene: TRBJ1-2; V gene: TRBV7-9; CDR3 DNA: TGTGCCAGCAGCTATATGGCCCCCCTGGGCTATGGCTACACCTTC; CDR3 protein: CASSYMAPLGYGYTF
D gene: NA; clone size: few; J gene: TRBJ2-1; V gene: TRBV12-3/TRBV12-4; CDR3 DNA: TGTGCCAGCAGTTTAAGGGGGGGATCCTACAATGAGCAGTTCTTC; CDR3 protein: CASSLRGGSYNEQFF
D gene: NA; clone size: few; J gene: TRBJ2-1; V gene: TRBV7-8; CDR3 DNA: TGTGCCAGCAGCTTAGCCGGGGAATACAATGAGCAGTTCTTC; CDR3 protein: CASSLAGEYNEQFF
D gene: TRBD1; clone size: many; J gene: TRBJ2-3; V gene: TRBV28; CDR3 DNA: TGTGCCAGCAGTTCCCCCGGGACAGGGACAGATACGCAGTATTTT; CDR3 protein: CASSSPGTGTDTQYF
D gene: NA; clone size: NA; J gene: TRBJ1-2; V gene: TRBV7-2; CDR3 DNA: TGTGCCAGCAGCGCAACTCATACCCCCTATGGCTACACCTTC; CDR3 protein: CASSATHTPYGYTF
D gene: NA; clone size: NA; J gene: TRBJ2-3; V gene: TRBV12-3/TRBV12-4; CDR3 DNA: TGTGCCAGCAGCCCCAGACTAGATCCAGATACGCAGTATTTT; CDR3 protein: CASSPRLDPDTQYF
D gene: NA; clone size: NA; J gene: TRBJ1-2; V gene: TRBV7-6; CDR3 DNA: TGTGCCAGCAGTCCGGCTAACTATGGCTACACCTTC; CDR3 protein: CASSPANYGYTF
D gene: NA; clone size: few; J gene: TRBJ1-2; V gene: TRBV29-1; CDR3 DNA: TGCAGCGTTGGCGGGGACTATGGCTACACCTTC; CDR3 protein: CSVGGDYGYTF
D gene: TRBD2; clone size: few; J gene: TRBJ2-7; V gene: TRBV13; CDR3 DNA: TGTGCCAGCAGCTTCCAAGCGGGAGTCAACTCCTACGAGCAGTACTTC; CDR3 protein: CASSFQAGVNSYEQYF
D gene: TRBD1; clone size: NA; J gene: TRBJ2-7; V gene: TRBV6-2/TRBV6-3; CDR3 DNA: TGTGCCAGCAGCTCCCGGGACAGGGATACCTACGAGCAGTACTTC; CDR3 protein: CASSSRDRDTYEQYF
D gene: NA; clone size: few; J gene: TRBJ2-5; V gene: TRBV7-7; CDR3 DNA: TGTGCCAGCAGCTACGGGACGGAACAAGAGACCCAGTACTTC; CDR3 protein: CASSYGTEQETQYF